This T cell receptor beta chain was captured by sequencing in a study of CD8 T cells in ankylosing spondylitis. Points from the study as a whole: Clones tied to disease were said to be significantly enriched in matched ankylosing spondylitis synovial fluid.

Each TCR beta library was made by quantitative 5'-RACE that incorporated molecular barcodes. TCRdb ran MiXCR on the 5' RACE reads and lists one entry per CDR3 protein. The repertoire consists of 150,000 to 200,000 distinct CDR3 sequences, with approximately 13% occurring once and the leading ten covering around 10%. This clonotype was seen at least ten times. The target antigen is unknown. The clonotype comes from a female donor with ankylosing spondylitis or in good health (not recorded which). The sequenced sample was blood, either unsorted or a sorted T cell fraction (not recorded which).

The CDR3 sequence: CASSLSGTDTEAFF. In nucleotides, the CDR3 is TGTGCCAGCAGCTTATCGGGGACCGACACTGAAGCTTTCTTT. This rearrangement joins TRBV7-3 to TRBJ1-1; TRBD1 might be the D (5 bases). V lost 2 bases and J lost 3, with 10 bases in between. CDR1 and CDR2 (germline): SGHTA, FQGTGA. The CDR3 is 14 residues long.